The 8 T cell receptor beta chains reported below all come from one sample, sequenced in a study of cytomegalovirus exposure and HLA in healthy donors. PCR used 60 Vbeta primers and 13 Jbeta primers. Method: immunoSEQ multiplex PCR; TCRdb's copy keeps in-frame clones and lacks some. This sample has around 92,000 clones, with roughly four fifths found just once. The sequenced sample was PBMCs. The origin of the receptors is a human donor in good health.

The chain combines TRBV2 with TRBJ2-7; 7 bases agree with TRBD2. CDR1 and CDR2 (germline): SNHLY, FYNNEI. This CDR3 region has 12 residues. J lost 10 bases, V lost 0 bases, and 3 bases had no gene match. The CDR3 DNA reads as TGTGCCAGCAGTGAAGCACTAGCGCCTCAGTACTTC. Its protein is CASSEALAPQYF.

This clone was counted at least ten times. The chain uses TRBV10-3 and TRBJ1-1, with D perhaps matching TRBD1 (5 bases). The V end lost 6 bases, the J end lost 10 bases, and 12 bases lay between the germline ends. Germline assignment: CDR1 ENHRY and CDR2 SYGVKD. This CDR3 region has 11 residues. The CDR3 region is CAIRSTGPAFF. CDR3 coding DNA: TGTGCCATCAGATCAACAGGACCAGCTTTCTTT.

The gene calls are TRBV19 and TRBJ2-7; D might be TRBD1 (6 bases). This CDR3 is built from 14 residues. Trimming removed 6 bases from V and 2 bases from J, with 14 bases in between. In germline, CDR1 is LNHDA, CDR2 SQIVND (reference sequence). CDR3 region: CASRPDRPPYEQYF. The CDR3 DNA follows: TGTGCCAGTAGACCCGACAGGCCTCCCTACGAGCAGTACTTC. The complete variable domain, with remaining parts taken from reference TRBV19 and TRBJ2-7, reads DGGITQSPKYLFRKEGQNVTLSCEQNLNHDAMYWYRQDPGQGLRLIYYSQIVNDFQKGDIAEGYSVSREKKESFPLTVTSAQKNPTAFYLCASRPDRPPYEQYFGPGTRLTVT.

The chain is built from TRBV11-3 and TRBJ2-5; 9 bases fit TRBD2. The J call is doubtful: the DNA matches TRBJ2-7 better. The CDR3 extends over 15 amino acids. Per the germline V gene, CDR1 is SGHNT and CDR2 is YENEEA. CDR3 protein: CASSFSGGPTYEQYF. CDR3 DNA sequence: TGTGCCAGCAGCTTTAGCGGGGGCCCCACCTACGAGCAGTACTTC.

The CDR3 DNA follows: TGTGCCAGCAGCTTGGGAGCGGTTTCCTACGAGCAGTACTTC. This translates into CASSLGAVSYEQYF. The chain employs TRBV7-2 and TRBJ2-7; a possible D gene is TRBD2 (5 bases). Trimming pared 3 bases from V and 1 base from J, leaving 10 bases between. Germline loops: CDR1 SGHTA, CDR2 FQGNSA. The CDR3 runs 14 residues.

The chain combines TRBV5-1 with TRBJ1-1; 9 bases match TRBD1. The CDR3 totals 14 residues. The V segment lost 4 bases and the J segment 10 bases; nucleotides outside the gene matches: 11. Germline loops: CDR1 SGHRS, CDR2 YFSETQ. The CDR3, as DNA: TGCGCCAGCAGCCTCCAACAGGGGGCATTCGTAGCTTTCTTT. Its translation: CASSLQQGAFVAFF.

The CDR3 nucleotides are TGTGCCACCTCAGACAGGGCGGGCACTGAAGCTTTCTTT. It is translated as CATSDRAGTEAFF. The chain carries TRBV15 and TRBJ1-1; 7 bases match TRBD1. In germline, CDR1 is LNHNV, CDR2 YYDKDF (reference sequence). Trimming removed 8 bases from V and 4 bases from J; junction bases left unmatched: 7. The CDR3 runs 13 residues. The full variable domain, with the rest looked up from reference TRBV15 and TRBJ1-1, is DAMVIQNPRYQVTQFGKPVTLSCSQTLNHNVMYWYQQKSSQAPKLLFHYYDKDFNNEADTPDNFQSRRPNTSFCFLDIRSPGLGDTAMYLCATSDRAGTEAFFGQGTRLTVV.

CDR3 residues: CASSYRSFGYQETQYF. Written as DNA, the CDR3 is TGTGCCAGCAGTTACAGGAGTTTCGGATACCAAGAGACCCAGTACTTC. The gene calls are TRBV6-5 and TRBJ2-5; D is uncertain. There are 16 residues in the CDR3. The germline V gene encodes CDR1 MNHEY and CDR2 SVGAGI. V was pared by 2 bases and J by 0 bases, with 13 bases between.